Sequencing of this TCR beta chain was carried out in a study of PD-L1 blockade in urothelial cancer. Generated by immunoSEQ multiplex PCR, the TCRdb table keeps only in-frame clones and is missing some. The table records approximately 51,000 clones, around 86% of them present only once. The sequence was collected from a man aged 55 to 70 with urothelial cancer. The input for sequencing was PBMCs, taken around atezolizumab (anti-PD-L1) treatment.

CDR3 in DNA: TGTGCCAGCAGCTCCGGGACAGGGTATGATCAGCCCCAGCATTTT. It translates to CASSSGTGYDQPQHF. V is TRBV5-4 and J is TRBJ1-5; 9 bases align to TRBD1. J was trimmed by 5 bases and V by 3 bases; bases with no gene match: 6. Germline assignment: CDR1 SGHNT and CDR2 YYREEE (reference sequence). This CDR3 is 15 amino acids long.